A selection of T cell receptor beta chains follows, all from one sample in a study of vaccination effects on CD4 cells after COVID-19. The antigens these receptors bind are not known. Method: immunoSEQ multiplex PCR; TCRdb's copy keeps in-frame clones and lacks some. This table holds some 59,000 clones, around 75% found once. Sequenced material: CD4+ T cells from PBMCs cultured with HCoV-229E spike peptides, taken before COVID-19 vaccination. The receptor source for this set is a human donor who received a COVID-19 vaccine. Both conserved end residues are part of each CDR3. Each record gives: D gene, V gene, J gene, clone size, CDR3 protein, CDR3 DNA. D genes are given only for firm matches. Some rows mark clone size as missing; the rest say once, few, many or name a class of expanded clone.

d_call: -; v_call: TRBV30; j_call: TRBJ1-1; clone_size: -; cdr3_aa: CAWSASNRGNTEAFF; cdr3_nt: TGTGCCTGGAGTGCCAGTAATAGAGGGAACACTGAAGCTTTCTTT
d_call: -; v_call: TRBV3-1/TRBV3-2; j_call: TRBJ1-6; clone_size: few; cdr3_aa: CASSQPGAQDSPLHF; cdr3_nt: TGTGCCAGCAGCCAACCAGGGGCACAAGATTCACCCCTCCACTTT
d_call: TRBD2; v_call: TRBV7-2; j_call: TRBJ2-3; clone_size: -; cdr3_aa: CASSLGGTSAITDTQYF; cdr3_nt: TGTGCCAGCAGCTTAGGTGGGACTAGCGCTATCACAGATACGCAGTATTTT
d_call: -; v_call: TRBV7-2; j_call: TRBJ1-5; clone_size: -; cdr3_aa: CASSLTRDQPQHF; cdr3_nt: TGTGCCAGCAGCTTAACCCGGGATCAGCCCCAGCATTTT
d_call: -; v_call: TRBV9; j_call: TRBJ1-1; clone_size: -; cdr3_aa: CASSLGGGTEAFF; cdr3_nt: TGTGCCAGCAGCTTAGGAGGGGGGACTGAAGCTTTCTTT
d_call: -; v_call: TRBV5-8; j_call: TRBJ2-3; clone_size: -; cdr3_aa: CASSLGGARDTQYF; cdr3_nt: TGTGCCAGCAGCTTGGGCGGGGCAAGAGATACGCAGTATTTT
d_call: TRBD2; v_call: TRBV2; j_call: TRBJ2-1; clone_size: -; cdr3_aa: CASKDSGGANEQFF; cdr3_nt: TGTGCCAGCAAAGATAGCGGGGGGGCAAATGAGCAGTTCTTC
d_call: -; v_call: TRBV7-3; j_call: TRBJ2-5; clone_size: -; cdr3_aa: CASSLGPEETQYF; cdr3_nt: TGTGCCAGCAGCTTGGGTCCCGAGGAGACCCAGTACTTC
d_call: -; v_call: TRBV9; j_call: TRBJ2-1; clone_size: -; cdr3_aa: CASSLGTGSYNEQFF; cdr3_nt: TGTGCCAGCAGCCTTGGGACGGGCTCCTACAATGAGCAGTTCTTC
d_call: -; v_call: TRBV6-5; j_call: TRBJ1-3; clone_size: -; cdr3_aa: CASSYSTGPGNTIYF; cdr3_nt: TGTGCCAGCAGTTACTCGACAGGACCTGGAAACACCATATATTTT
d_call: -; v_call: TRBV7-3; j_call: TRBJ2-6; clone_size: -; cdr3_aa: CASSLHLSGANVLTF; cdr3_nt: TGTGCCAGCAGCCTACACCTCTCTGGGGCCAACGTCCTGACTTTC
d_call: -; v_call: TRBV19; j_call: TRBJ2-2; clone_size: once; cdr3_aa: CASSPQVWVDAGELFF; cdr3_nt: TGTGCCAGTAGCCCTCAGGTGTGGGTGGATGCCGGGGAGCTGTTTTTT
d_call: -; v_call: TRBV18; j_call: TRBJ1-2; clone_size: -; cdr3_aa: CASSPPGGGSASGYTF; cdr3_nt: TGTGCCAGCTCACCACCGGGTGGGGGCTCTGCTAGTGGCTACACCTTC
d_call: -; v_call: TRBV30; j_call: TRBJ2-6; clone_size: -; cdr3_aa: CAWSEGGTGANVLTF; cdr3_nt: TGTGCCTGGAGTGAAGGGGGGACGGGGGCCAACGTCCTGACTTTC
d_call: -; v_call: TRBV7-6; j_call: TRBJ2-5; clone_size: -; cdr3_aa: CASSPMVAVEETQYF; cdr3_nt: TGTGCCAGCAGCCCCATGGTGGCAGTCGAAGAGACCCAGTACTTC